The T cell receptor (beta chain) under discussion was sequenced for a study of glioma-infiltrating T cells after dendritic cell vaccination. Study findings and constraints: Longer survival after dendritic cell vaccination followed higher pretreatment TIL content. No direct clonality-survival link was found; a diverse polyclonal response may matter.

V lost 6 bases, J lost 2 bases, and 5 bases stayed unmatched. CDR1 is MNHEY, CDR2 SMNVEV, per germline (reference sequence). This CDR3 contains 15 residues. Sample time point: after dendritic cell vaccination, including at tumor progression/relapse. The protocol was immunoSEQ multiplex PCR, while the TCRdb copy is restricted to in-frame clones and leaves out a portion. This repertoire shows roughly 87,000 clones, roughly 80% found once; its top ten account for around 7%. This clone was observed a few times. Its antigen remains unidentified. The chain couples TRBV27 to TRBJ2-7, with 12 bases identical to TRBD2. Sequenced material: blood, taken after dendritic cell vaccination. The sequence came from a human donor with glioblastoma. This CDR3 reads CASRTSGGKPYEQYF. Here the CDR3 DNA reads TGTGCCAGCAGAACTAGCGGGGGGAAACCCTACGAGCAGTACTTC.